This T cell receptor (beta chain) was observed in a study of Ad26.COV2.S vaccination and SARS-CoV-2 variants. The overall study: Each vaccinee took Ad26.COV2.S intramuscularly, once or twice 56 days apart.

The treatment is: roughly 18 received Ad26.COV2.S at low or high dose, single or two shots; several received placebo; per-sample allocation not given. Following the first vaccine or placebo injection, samples were taken on day 63. The study's findings and limits: Greater spike-specific TCR breadth was seen in vaccine recipients than in placebo recipients.

CDR3 size: 13 residues. Between the trimmed V and J ends, which lost 0 bases and 9 bases, there was a span of 6 bases. Germline assignment: CDR1 LGHNA and CDR2 YNFKEQ. Regarding this clone: Its antigen remains unidentified. Other nucleotide sequences from this sample produce the same CDR3.

Using immunoSEQ multiplex PCR, the repertoire was profiled, and TCRdb retains in-frame clones only, with some absent. The sample gives some 300,000 clones, around 84% of which show up once; approximately 1.9% is in the top ten. The TCR was taken from a person between 18 and 65 years old who received the Ad26.COV2.S COVID-19 vaccine or a placebo. The sample in question was peripheral blood, obtained in a trial of Ad26.COV2.S vaccine versus placebo. The rearrangement uses TRBV4-2 and TRBJ1-6; D possibly corresponds to TRBD1 (6 bases). The CDR3 DNA sequence: TGTGCCAGCAGCCAAGACAGGGGTTCACCCCTCCACTTT. Protein product: CASSQDRGSPLHF.